These T cell receptor beta chains were read from a single sample in a study of response to subunit inactivated influenza vaccine. TCRdb passed the RT-PCR reads through MiXCR, listing each CDR3 protein once. The table shows about 500,000 distinct CDR3 sequences, with 15% to 20% occurring only once. Specimen: CD4+ T cells sorted from PBMCs, collected around 25 months after vaccination. These receptors originate from a man in his fifties or sixties who received an inactivated influenza vaccine. Both conserved end residues are part of each CDR3. A D gene is named only where the DNA matches it firmly.

j_gene: TRBJ2-1; v_gene: TRBV20-1; d_gene: -; CDR3aa: CSARGSGTEQFF
j_gene: TRBJ2-3; v_gene: TRBV10-3; d_gene: TRBD1; CDR3aa: CAISVEGQGTYGADTQYF
j_gene: TRBJ1-5; v_gene: TRBV10-3; d_gene: TRBD1; CDR3aa: CAISEGQGNQPQHF
j_gene: TRBJ2-4; v_gene: TRBV3-1; d_gene: TRBD2; CDR3aa: CASSTSGITKNIQYF
j_gene: TRBJ2-1; v_gene: TRBV11-1; d_gene: TRBD2; CDR3aa: CASSWGLAENEQFF
j_gene: TRBJ2-2; v_gene: TRBV6-2/TRBV6-3; d_gene: -; CDR3aa: CASSSYGELFF
j_gene: TRBJ2-3; v_gene: TRBV9; d_gene: TRBD2; CDR3aa: CASSSFGGRSTDTQYF
j_gene: TRBJ2-1; v_gene: TRBV7-9; d_gene: TRBD2; CDR3aa: CASSLSREVSEQFF
j_gene: TRBJ2-2; v_gene: TRBV18; d_gene: -; CDR3aa: CASSRRDENTGELFF
j_gene: TRBJ2-5; v_gene: TRBV20-1; d_gene: -; CDR3aa: CSATGAQETQYF
j_gene: TRBJ2-7; v_gene: TRBV14; d_gene: -; CDR3aa: CASSQIPGYEQYF
j_gene: TRBJ1-2; v_gene: TRBV27; d_gene: -; CDR3aa: CASSLSGSGGYTF
j_gene: TRBJ2-3; v_gene: TRBV5-4; d_gene: TRBD2; CDR3aa: CASSARLARVPDTQYF
j_gene: TRBJ2-7; v_gene: TRBV14; d_gene: -; CDR3aa: CASSQVRGAENWSYEQYF